Sequencing of this TCR beta chain was carried out in a study of technical replicates of blood from several donors. This table comes from immunoSEQ multiplex PCR, and its TCRdb copy is limited to in-frame clones, with some not included. The table records approximately 70,000 clones, roughly 95% of them present only once. Trimming cost V 5 bases and J 6 bases, with 10 bases left between them. The CDR3 is 13 amino acids. Germline CDR1 and CDR2: WNHNN and SYGVQD (reference sequence). The specimen sequenced was T cells isolated from PBMCs. The receptor was isolated from a human donor in good health. This chain links TRBV10-1 with TRBJ2-2, with D unresolved. The DNA of the CDR3 is TGCGCCAGCAGTTTATCACGGTCCGGGGAGCTGTTTTTT. This gives the protein CASSLSRSGELFF.